This T cell receptor (beta chain) stems from a study of identical twins. Findings of the study overall: Memory repertoires lacked the insertion deficit that abundant cord blood beta clonotypes showed.

This clonotype occurred a few times. Its antigen is not known. The length of the CDR3 is 16 residues. Trimming stripped 4 bases from V and 0 bases from J, with 12 bases between. CDR1 is SGHDN, CDR2 FVKESK, per germline. TCRdb itself ran the 5' RACE reads through MiXCR, one entry per CDR3 protein. The table records 450,000 or so distinct CDR3 sequences, approximately 18% of them present only once. The clonotype was recovered from a middle-aged man in good health. The chain has TRBV14 and TRBJ2-2; no firm D call. The sequenced material came from naive T cells sorted from blood. The CDR3 sequence is CASSPQTPANTGELFF. Here the CDR3 DNA reads TGTGCCAGCAGCCCTCAGACACCCGCGAACACCGGGGAGCTGTTTTTT.